The 26 T cell receptor beta chains given below trace back to one sample, sequenced in a study of blood T cell repertoires in COVID-19. Measured with immunoSEQ multiplex PCR; TCRdb has only the in-frame clones, and not every one. Here the sample spans tens of thousands of clones, about 86% being singletons. Sample: peripheral blood. The receptors shown here come from a woman older than 75 with active or convalescent COVID-19.

The genes are TRBV5-1 and TRBJ2-2; 8 nucleotides line up with TRBD1. The CDR3 consists of 16 residues. Per germline, CDR1 SGHRS and CDR2 YFSETQ. Unmatched junction bases numbered 8, after V lost 3 bases and J lost 4 bases. CDR3 amino acids: CASSSAGGSGTGELFF. Here the CDR3 DNA reads TGCGCCAGCAGCTCTGCAGGGGGCTCGGGCACCGGGGAGCTGTTTTTT.

This clone was seen a few times. The chain employs TRBV10-3 and TRBJ1-1, with 10 bases that match TRBD1. The CDR3 extends over 15 amino acids. V lost 6 bases and J lost 2; bases outside the gene matches: 6. From germline, CDR1 is ENHRY and CDR2 SYGVKD. The CDR3 loop is CAIRGQGNINTEAFF. As DNA, the CDR3 is TGTGCCATCAGGGGACAGGGGAACATAAACACTGAAGCTTTCTTT.

The genes are TRBV30 and TRBJ1-3; 7 bases are a match to TRBD1. Unmatched junction bases numbered 11, after V lost 7 bases and J lost 2 bases. The CDR3 spans 15 residues. CDR1 and CDR2 from the germline V gene are GTSNPN and SVGIG (reference sequence). Written as DNA, the CDR3 is TGTGCCTTATACCCGCCGACAGGGACTGGAAACACCATATATTTT. Its translation is CALYPPTGTGNTIYF.

This chain uses TRBV28 with TRBJ1-5; no reliable D call. Per germline, CDR1 MDHEN and CDR2 SYDVKM. The V gene lost 2 bases and the J gene lost 5 bases, with 10 bases spanning the gap. The CDR3 runs 14 residues. Written as DNA, the CDR3 is TGTGCCAGCAGTTTACAGTGGGAGGATCAGCCCCAGCATTTT. Amino acid sequence: CASSLQWEDQPQHF.

V gene TRBV9 combines with J gene TRBJ1-6, with D possibly TRBD1 on 5 matching bases. The germline V gene encodes CDR1 SGDLS and CDR2 YYNGEE. This CDR3 spans 15 amino acids. Trimming left V 4 bases short and J 10 bases short, with 18 bases between. The CDR3 sequence: CASSPEGDYRSPLHF. In DNA, the CDR3 is TGTGCCAGCAGCCCAGAAGGGGATTATAGATCACCCCTCCACTTT.

This clone was detected only once. V is TRBV12-5 and J is TRBJ2-7; TRBD1 matches 9 bases. The CDR3 contains 15 residues. Trimming removed 5 bases from V and 5 bases from J; junction bases left unmatched: 10. The germline V gene encodes CDR1 LGHNT and CDR2 FRNRAP. The CDR3 loop is CASGVSGTGTHEQYF. CDR3 DNA sequence: TGTGCTAGTGGTGTCTCCGGGACAGGGACCCACGAGCAGTACTTC.

This chain joins TRBV19 and TRBJ1-1, with TRBD1 matching 9 bases. The CDR3 totals 15 residues. Germline assignment: CDR1 LNHDA and CDR2 SQIVND (reference sequence). V was pared by 3 bases and J by 2 bases, with 4 bases of the junction left unmatched. The DNA for the CDR3 is TGTGCCAGTAGTATCGGGACAGGGACCAACACTGAAGCTTTCTTT. This encodes CASSIGTGTNTEAFF.

V usage is TRBV6-2 or TRBV6-3 and J usage is TRBJ2-6; D not certain. Trimming shortened V by 5 bases and J by 0 bases, and 11 bases separated the two germline ends. The CDR3 has 16 residues. Germline V gene lookup returns CDR1 MNHEY and CDR2 SVGEGT. The DNA of the CDR3 is TGTGCCAGCAGTCGCGAAAACTACTCTGGGGCCAACGTCCTGACTTTC. Translation gives CASSRENYSGANVLTF.

J is TRBJ2-2 and V is TRBV5-1; TRBD2 matches at 8 bases. The germline V gene has CDR1 SGHRS and CDR2 YFSETQ. Unmatched junction bases numbered 5, after V lost 1 base and J lost 3 bases. The CDR3 totals 16 residues. CDR3 DNA sequence: TGCGCCAGCAGCTTGACAACTAGCGGTTACACCGGGGAGCTGTTTTTT. It specifies CASSLTTSGYTGELFF.

The rearrangement links TRBV4-2 to TRBJ2-3; TRBD2 is a possible D gene (5 bases). Germline values: CDR1 LGHNA, CDR2 YNFKEQ. This CDR3 region has 17 residues. V was pared by 6 bases and J by 4 bases, with 23 bases between. Written as DNA, the CDR3 is TGTGCCAGCAGTAATTGGGCGGCGGGTTTGGACGCAGATACGCAGTATTTT. It codes for CASSNWAAGLDADTQYF.

V usage is TRBV3-1 (or the pseudogene TRBV3-2) and J usage is TRBJ2-2, with TRBD2 matching over 11 bases. This CDR3 region has 16 residues. V gave up 2 bases and J gave up 6 bases; unmatched junction bases: 5. Germline V gene lookup returns CDR1 LGHDT and CDR2 YNNKEL (reference sequence). The CDR3 loop is CASSQLTSGAAGELFF. In DNA, the CDR3 is TGTGCCAGCAGCCAACTGACTAGCGGGGCGGCCGGGGAGCTGTTTTTT.

The chain recombines TRBV12-5 with TRBJ2-3, with 12 bases fitting TRBD2. Germline values: CDR1 LGHNT, CDR2 FRNRAP. The CDR3 is 19 residues long. The V segment lost 6 bases and the J segment 0 bases; nucleotides outside the gene matches: 13. The DNA for the CDR3 is TGTGCTAGTGGCCGGGGGGGACTAGCGGGCGGATGGAGCACAGATACGCAGTATTTT. Translation: CASGRGGLAGGWSTDTQYF.

This chain connects TRBV11-1 to TRBJ1-2, with 9 bases aligning to TRBD1. The CDR3 contains 16 residues. With 5 bases clipped from V and 8 bases from J, the junction kept 15 bases outside the gene matches. CDR1 and CDR2 (germline): SGHAT, FQDESV (reference sequence). This CDR3 reads CASSPEPGQGESGYTF. DNA for the CDR3: TGTGCCAGCAGCCCTGAACCGGGACAGGGTGAGAGCGGCTACACCTTC.

The rearrangement uses TRBV5-6 and TRBJ2-5; D perhaps matches TRBD2 (5 bases). The V gene lost 5 bases and the J gene lost 4 bases, with 12 bases spanning the gap. The CDR3 extends over 13 amino acids. CDR1 and CDR2 (germline): SGHDT, YYEEEE. CDR3 in amino acids: CASRSSGRETQYF. The CDR3 DNA reads TGTGCCAGCAGATCAAGCGGTCGAGAGACCCAGTACTTC.

The gene calls are TRBV6-5 and TRBJ2-1, with TRBD2 matching 7 bases. The germline CDR1 and CDR2 sequences are MNHEY and SVGAGI. The CDR3 spans 11 residues. The ends lost 8 bases at V and 14 bases at J; junction bases unmatched: 9. CDR3 residues: CASVSAGEEFF. For the CDR3, the DNA is TGTGCCAGCGTTTCGGCGGGGGAGGAGTTCTTC.

The chain employs TRBV11-2 and TRBJ2-7; 9 positions match TRBD1. Per the germline V gene, CDR1 is SGHAT and CDR2 is FQNNGV. Trimming cost V 2 bases and J 2 bases; bases outside gene matches: 4. The CDR3 is made up of 15 amino acids. The CDR3 nucleotides read TGTGCCAGCAGCTTATCCGGGACAGGGCCCTACGAGCAGTACTTC. Residues: CASSLSGTGPYEQYF.

The chain has TRBV7-2 and TRBJ2-5; 8 bases match TRBD1. Germline CDR1 and CDR2: SGHTA and FQGNSA. The CDR3 has 14 amino acids. The V and J ends lost 4 bases and 3 bases, in that order; junction bases with no gene match: 4. CDR3 region: CASSSNRGKETQYF. In nucleotides, the CDR3 is TGTGCCAGCAGCTCTAACAGGGGGAAAGAGACCCAGTACTTC.

The chain uses TRBV11-2 and TRBJ2-1; 11 nucleotides agree with TRBD2. V lost 6 bases, J lost 5 bases, and 9 bases stayed unmatched. Germline CDR1 SGHAT, CDR2 FQNNGV. The CDR3 totals 16 residues. This CDR3 reads CASRDTSGGPHNEQFF. Here the CDR3 DNA reads TGTGCCAGCAGAGACACTAGCGGGGGCCCCCACAATGAGCAGTTCTTC.

The chain recombines TRBV3-1 (or the pseudogene TRBV3-2) with TRBJ2-4; possible D gene TRBD1, 6 bases. Germline V CDR1 and CDR2: LGHDT, YNNKEL (reference sequence). Trimming took 4 bases from V and 6 from J, leaving 19 bases between them. The length of the CDR3 is 16 residues. In nucleotides, the CDR3 is TGTGCCAGCAGCCTCAGGACAGTTCCTTCCGGAAACATTCAGTACTTC. As protein: CASSLRTVPSGNIQYF.

The rearrangement joins TRBV19 to TRBJ1-5, with a tentative D call TRBD1 (6 bases). The CDR3 runs 13 residues. V lost 4 bases, J lost 6 bases, and 10 bases lay in between. The germline CDR1 and CDR2 sequences are LNHDA and SQIVND (reference sequence). The CDR3 coding sequence is TGTGCCAGTAGTACCGACAGGATTCAGCCCCAGCATTTT. Encoded protein: CASSTDRIQPQHF.

The chain is built from TRBV12-3 or TRBV12-4 and TRBJ1-2, with D perhaps matching TRBD1 (6 bases). This CDR3 contains 12 residues. V gave up 6 bases and J gave up 5 bases, with 10 bases separating them. CDR3 coding DNA: TGTGCCAGCAGCCCCCAGGGGTATGGCTACACCTTC. Translating it yields CASSPQGYGYTF.

The J gene is TRBJ2-7, the V gene TRBV18; 14 bases map to TRBD2. The CDR3 is 13 amino acids. Germline V CDR1 and CDR2: KGHSH, LQKENI. Unmatched junction bases numbered 3, after V lost 9 bases and J lost 5 bases. Written as DNA, the CDR3 is TGTGCCAGTGGACTAGCGGGAGGCCACGAGCAGTACTTC. Protein: CASGLAGGHEQYF. Using reference TRBV18 and TRBJ2-7 for the parts outside the CDR3, the full variable domain is NAGVMQNPRHLVRRRGQEARLRCSPMKGHSHVYWYRQLPEEGLKFMVYLQKENIIDESGMPKERFSAEFPKEGPSILRIQQVVRGDSAAYFCASGLAGGHEQYFGPGTRLTVT.

V usage is TRBV9 and J usage is TRBJ2-2; tentatively, D is TRBD2 (5 bases). Germline V gene sequence: CDR1 SGDLS, CDR2 YYNGEE. V was trimmed by 4 bases and J by 6 bases, leaving 19 bases between them. This CDR3 is built from 16 residues. The CDR3 is CASSWTVGRRAGELFF. The CDR3 DNA is TGTGCCAGCAGCTGGACCGTGGGGAGACGGGCCGGGGAGCTGTTTTTT.

The chain uses TRBV30 and TRBJ2-2, with D uncertain. V was pared by 0 bases and J by 2 bases, with 4 bases between. This CDR3 contains 13 residues. The V gene's germline CDR1 is GTSNPN and CDR2 SVGIG (reference sequence). In DNA form, the CDR3 reads TGTGCCTGGAGTGTTCAAAACACCGGGGAGCTGTTTTTT. It encodes CAWSVQNTGELFF.

The chain joins TRBV4-1 to TRBJ2-2, with TRBD1 matching over 8 bases. The length of the CDR3 is 16 residues. Germline V gene sequence: CDR1 MGHRA, CDR2 YSYEKL. The J segment lost 8 bases and the V segment lost 1 base, leaving 9 bases of the junction unmatched. CDR3 sequence reads: CASSQVRTGRGGELFF. CDR3 in DNA: TGCGCCAGCAGCCAAGTTCGGACAGGGAGAGGGGGGGAGCTGTTTTTT.

This chain uses TRBV5-1 with TRBJ1-6, with TRBD1 matching 11 bases. The CDR3 loop spans 16 amino acids. V shed 4 bases and J 14 bases; nucleotides not matched to a gene: 14. Germline lookup yields CDR1 SGHRS and CDR2 YFSETQ. CDR3 residues: CASSTDTGTGGASLHF. In DNA, the CDR3 is TGCGCCAGCAGCACCGACACCGGGACAGGGGGGGCATCCCTCCACTTT.